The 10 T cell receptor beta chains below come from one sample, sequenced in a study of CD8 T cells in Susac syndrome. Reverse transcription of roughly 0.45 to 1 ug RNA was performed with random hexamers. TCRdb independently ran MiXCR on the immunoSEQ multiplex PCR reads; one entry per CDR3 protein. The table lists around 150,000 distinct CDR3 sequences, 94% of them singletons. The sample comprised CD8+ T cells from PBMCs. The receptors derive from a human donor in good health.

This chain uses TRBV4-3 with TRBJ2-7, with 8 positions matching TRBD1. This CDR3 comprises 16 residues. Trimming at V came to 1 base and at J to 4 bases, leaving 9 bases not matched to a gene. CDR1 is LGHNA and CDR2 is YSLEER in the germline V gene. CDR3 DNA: TGCGCCAGCAGCCAAGGACCCCGGGACAGGTATTACGAGCAGTACTTC. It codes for CASSQGPRDRYYEQYF.

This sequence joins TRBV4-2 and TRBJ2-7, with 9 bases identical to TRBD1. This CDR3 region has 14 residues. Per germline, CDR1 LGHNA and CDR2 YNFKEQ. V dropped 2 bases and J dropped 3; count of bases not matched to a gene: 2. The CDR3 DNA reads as TGTGCCAGCAGCCAACCGGGACAGGGCTACGAGCAGTACTTC. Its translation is CASSQPGQGYEQYF.

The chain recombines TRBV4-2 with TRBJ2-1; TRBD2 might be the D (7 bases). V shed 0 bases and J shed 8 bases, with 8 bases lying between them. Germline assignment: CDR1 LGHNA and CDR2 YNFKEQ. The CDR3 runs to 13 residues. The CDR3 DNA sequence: TGTGCCAGCAGCCAAGAAGGGGGGGATGAGCAGTTCTTC. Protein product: CASSQEGGDEQFF.

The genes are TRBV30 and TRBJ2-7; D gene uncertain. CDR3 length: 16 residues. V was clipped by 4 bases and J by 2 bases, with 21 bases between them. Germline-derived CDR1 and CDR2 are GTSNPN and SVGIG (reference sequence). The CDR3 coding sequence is TGTGCCTGGACTGGGCGACTCGGGCTTTACCCCTACGAGCAGTACTTC. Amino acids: CAWTGRLGLYPYEQYF.

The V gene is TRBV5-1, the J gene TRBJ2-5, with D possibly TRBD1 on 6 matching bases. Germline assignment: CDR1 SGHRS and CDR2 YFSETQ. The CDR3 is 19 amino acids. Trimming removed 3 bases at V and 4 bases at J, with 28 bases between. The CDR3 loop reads CASSSWDTLEYERAETQYF. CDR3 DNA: TGCGCCAGCAGCTCATGGGACACCCTTGAGTACGAGAGAGCAGAGACCCAGTACTTC.

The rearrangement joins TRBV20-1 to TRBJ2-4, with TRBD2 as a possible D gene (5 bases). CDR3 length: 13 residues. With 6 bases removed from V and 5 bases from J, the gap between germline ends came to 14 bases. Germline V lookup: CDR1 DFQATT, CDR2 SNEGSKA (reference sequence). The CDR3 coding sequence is TGCAGTGCCAAATCCTGGACTGAAAACATTCAGTACTTC. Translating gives CSAKSWTENIQYF.

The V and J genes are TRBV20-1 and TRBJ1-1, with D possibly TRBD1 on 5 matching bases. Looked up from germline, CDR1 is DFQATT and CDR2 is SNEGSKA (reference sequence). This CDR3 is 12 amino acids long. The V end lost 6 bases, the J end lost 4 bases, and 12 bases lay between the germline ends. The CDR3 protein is CSARRGGTEAFF. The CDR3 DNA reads TGCAGTGCCCGGCGGGGGGGCACTGAAGCTTTCTTT.

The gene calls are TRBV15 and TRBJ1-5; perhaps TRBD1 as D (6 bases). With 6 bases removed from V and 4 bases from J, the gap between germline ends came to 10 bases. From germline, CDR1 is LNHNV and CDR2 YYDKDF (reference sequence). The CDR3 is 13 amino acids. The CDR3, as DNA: TGTGCCACCAGTCTGGACAGAAATCAGCCCCAGCATTTT. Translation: CATSLDRNQPQHF.

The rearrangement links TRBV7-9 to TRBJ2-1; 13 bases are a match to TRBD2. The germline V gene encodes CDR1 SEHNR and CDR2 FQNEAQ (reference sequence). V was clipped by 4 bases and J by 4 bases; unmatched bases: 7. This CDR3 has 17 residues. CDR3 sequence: CASSSIQLAGGYNEQFF. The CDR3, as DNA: TGTGCCAGCAGCTCTATCCAACTAGCGGGAGGGTACAATGAGCAGTTCTTC.

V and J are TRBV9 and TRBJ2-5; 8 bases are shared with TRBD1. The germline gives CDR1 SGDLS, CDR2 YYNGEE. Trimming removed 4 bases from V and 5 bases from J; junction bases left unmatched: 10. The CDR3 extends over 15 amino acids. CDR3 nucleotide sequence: TGTGCCAGCAGCACGACCGGGACAGGTAGCGAGACCCAGTACTTC. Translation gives CASSTTGTGSETQYF.